One and the same sample provided the 3 T cell receptor beta chains below, sequenced in a study of T cells in Graves' hyperthyroidism and ophthalmopathy. Amplification targeted TCR beta CDR3 regions from RNA transcripts. The HTBI set primed first-round TCR CDR3 RT-PCR. MiXCR, applied by TCRdb to the multiplex PCR reads, yields one record per CDR3 protein. The table lists under 130,000 distinct CDR3 sequences, over 45% of them singletons. The sequenced material came from blood. These receptors originate from a man aged 35 to 55 with Graves' hyperthyroidism.

The CDR3: CAGTQTASGNTIYF. The CDR3 DNA reads TGTGCCGGCACCCAGACAGCCTCTGGAAACACCATATATTTT. This chain uses TRBV7-6 with TRBJ1-3; tentatively, D is TRBD1 (5 bases). This CDR3 is built from 14 residues. In germline, CDR1 is SGHVS, CDR2 FNYEAQ. V was pared by 11 bases and J by 0 bases, with 14 bases between.

Ten or more counts support this clonotype. The V gene is TRBV7-9, the J gene TRBJ2-3, with 8 nucleotides matching TRBD2. The CDR3 runs 18 residues. With 3 bases clipped from V and 4 bases from J, the junction kept 15 bases outside the gene matches. Germline V gene lookup returns CDR1 SEHNR and CDR2 FQNEAQ (reference sequence). CDR3 DNA sequence: TGTGCCAGCAGCTTGGATCTTCAAGCGGGAGCAGGGGCAGATACGCAGTATTTT. The encoded protein is CASSLDLQAGAGADTQYF. The whole variable domain, filled in from reference TRBV7-9 and TRBJ2-3, reads DTGVSQNPRHKITKRGQNVTFRCDPISEHNRLYWYRQTLGQGPEFLTYFQNEAQLEKSRLLSDRFSAERPKGSFSTLEIQRTEQGDSAMYLCASSLDLQAGAGADTQYFGPGTRLTVL.

Remarks on this clonotype: The conserved final phenylalanine or tryptophan is absent from the CDR3, which likely points to a read error. CDR3 sequence (DNA): TGTGCCAGCAGCTCCGGACTAGCGTATGACCTCAGGGGGGAGACCCAGTACTCC. It specifies CASSSGLAYDLRGETQYS. This chain links TRBV7-8 with TRBJ2-5; 9 bases match TRBD2. The CDR3 totals 18 residues. V lost 4 bases, J lost 5 bases, and 17 bases stayed unmatched. Germline values: CDR1 SGHVS, CDR2 FQNEAQ.